This T cell receptor beta chain is from a study of control samples from healthy donors and cancer patients. TCRdb's table, derived via immunoSEQ multiplex PCR, lists solely in-frame clones and lacks some. The table lists roughly 150,000 clones, 93% of them singletons, with almost 6% in the top ten. Input material: blood. This TCR was recovered from a man between 18 and 29 years old in good health.

CDR3 region: CRTAGLLENTEAFF. The CDR3 region has the DNA TGTAGGACGGCCGGACTTTTGGAGAACACTGAAGCTTTCTTT. The chain recombines TRBV6-5 with TRBJ1-1, with no clear D. Germline CDR1 MNHEY, CDR2 SVGAGI. The CDR3 is made up of 14 amino acids.